Presented here are 32 T cell receptor beta chains from one specimen sequenced in a study of post-analysis software for immune sequencing data. Whole-study results and caveats: Included in a set of about 5 TRBV segments more frequent in patients than controls were TRBV5-6, TRBV5-1 and TRBV20-1.

These receptors have no known antigen. Unique molecular identifiers were present in the TCR beta cDNA libraries. Each CDR3 protein gets one entry after TCRdb re-called the PCR reads with MiXCR. The sample consists of roughly 870,000 distinct CDR3 sequences, about 50% of them appearing once. The material sequenced was blood. These TCRs come from a girl aged 5 to 17 with multiple sclerosis.

This clonotype was detected once. V gene TRBV6-5 combines with J gene TRBJ2-3; D may be TRBD2 (5 bases). Germline values: CDR1 MNHEY, CDR2 SVGAGI. Trimming stripped 0 bases from V and 1 base from J, with 20 bases between. The CDR3 totals 19 residues. The CDR3 is CASSYSRLAPRVGTDTQYF. The CDR3, as DNA: TGTGCCAGCAGTTACTCGAGGCTAGCCCCCCGTGTTGGCACAGATACGCAGTATTTT.

This sequence joins TRBV2 and TRBJ2-7; D remains ambiguous. The closer fit of TRBJ2-1 to the DNA end suggests the J call may be wrong. This CDR3 contains 15 residues. Germline loops: CDR1 SNHLY, CDR2 FYNNEI. This chain's CDR3 is CASSDPGQRSNEQFF. The CDR3 DNA is TGTGCCAGCAGTGATCCCGGGCAGAGGAGCAATGAGCAGTTCTTC.

This clonotype showed up just a few times. The V and J genes are TRBV7-9 and TRBJ2-5; 8 bases line up with TRBD1. The CDR3 has 16 residues. Germline assignment: CDR1 SEHNR and CDR2 FQNEAQ (reference sequence). V shed 2 bases and J 5 bases; nucleotides not matched to a gene: 10. The CDR3 here is CASSLSARGPVETQYF. The CDR3 region has the DNA TGTGCCAGCAGCTTATCAGCCAGGGGGCCGGTTGAGACCCAGTACTTC. Combining the CDR3 with reference TRBV7-9 and TRBJ2-5 gives the whole variable domain DTGVSQNPRHKITKRGQNVTFRCDPISEHNRLYWYRQTLGQGPEFLTYFQNEAQLEKSRLLSDRFSAERPKGSFSTLEIQRTEQGDSAMYLCASSLSARGPVETQYFGPGTRLLVL.

A few counts support this clonotype. The chain employs TRBV29-1 and TRBJ1-2; TRBD1 is a possible D gene (6 bases). Germline loops: CDR1 SQVTM, CDR2 ANQGSEA. Trimming cost V 8 bases and J 8 bases, with 27 bases left between them. The CDR3 runs 15 residues. CDR3 DNA: TGCAGCCCACCCCTCGGCGGGGGGCGAGGAGAGGGCTACACCTTC. Translation: CSPPLGGGRGEGYTF.

Only a few counts were recorded for this clonotype. The CDR3 sequence: CSVLKWDSQATDTQYF. For the CDR3, the DNA is TGCAGCGTCCTGAAGTGGGACTCCCAAGCTACAGATACGCAGTATTTT. The chain employs TRBV29-1 and TRBJ2-3; D perhaps matches TRBD2 (6 bases). The CDR3 covers 16 residues. From germline, CDR1 is SQVTM and CDR2 ANQGSEA. Deletions cut 6 bases from V and 3 bases from J, with 22 bases between.

The rearrangement uses TRBV7-2 and TRBJ2-1, with 7 bases aligning to TRBD2. Germline V CDR1 and CDR2: SGHTA, FQGNSA. The CDR3 is 17 amino acids. With 0 bases clipped from V and 7 bases from J, the junction kept 12 bases outside the gene matches. CDR3 region: CASSLARLLAGQNEQFF. For the CDR3, the DNA is TGTGCCAGCAGCTTAGCGCGGTTATTAGCGGGCCAAAATGAGCAGTTCTTC.

This clonotype was recorded many times. The chain carries TRBV5-6 and TRBJ2-3, with D perhaps TRBD1 or TRBD2 (5 bases each). The CDR3 sequence is 14 residues long. Trimming took 1 base from V and 4 from J, leaving 10 bases between them. CDR1 is SGHDT, CDR2 YYEEEE, per germline. CDR3 sequence: CASSLYMGADTQYF. The CDR3 coding sequence is TGTGCCAGCAGCTTGTATATGGGGGCAGATACGCAGTATTTT. The full variable domain, completed using reference TRBV5-6 and TRBJ2-3, is DAGVTQSPTHLIKTRGQQVTLRCSPKSGHDTVSWYQQALGQGPQFIFQYYEEEERQRGNFPDRFSGHQFPNYSSELNVNALLLGDSALYLCASSLYMGADTQYFGPGTRLTVL.

This clonotype has ten or more counts. The CDR3 is CASRHTDTQYF. DNA for the CDR3: TGTGCCAGCAGGCACACAGATACGCAGTATTTT. The chain combines TRBV3-1 with TRBJ2-3; D unresolved. CDR3 length equals 11 residues. With 6 bases removed from V and 2 bases from J, the gap between germline ends came to 3 bases. Germline values: CDR1 LGHDT, CDR2 YNNKEL (reference sequence).

The chain is built from TRBV14 and TRBJ2-5; 11 bases line up with TRBD1. V dropped 3 bases and J dropped 5; count of bases not matched to a gene: 8. The CDR3 runs 16 residues. Germline V gene data show CDR1 as SGHDN and CDR2 as FVKESK. CDR3 region: CASSQGTGGFGETQYF. The CDR3 region has the DNA TGTGCCAGCAGCCAGGGGACAGGGGGATTTGGCGAGACCCAGTACTTC.

This clonotype was found a few times. The V call is TRBV12-3 or TRBV12-4, the J call TRBJ2-7, with TRBD1 as a possible D gene (5 bases). CDR3 size: 13 residues. Trimming shortened V by 0 bases and J by 3 bases, and 6 bases separated the two germline ends. The CDR3 DNA is TGTGCCAGCAGTTTAGCAGGGGTCTACGAGCAGTACTTC. It specifies CASSLAGVYEQYF.

The rearrangement uses TRBV7-8 and TRBJ2-1; D is undetermined. Trimming took off 5 bases at V and 8 bases at J, with 13 bases between the two ends. In germline, CDR1 is SGHVS, CDR2 FQNEAQ. This CDR3 region has 13 residues. The CDR3 loop reads CASSRLGIDEQFF. The CDR3 DNA sequence: TGTGCCAGCAGCCGCCTTGGCATCGATGAGCAGTTCTTC. Combining the CDR3 with reference TRBV7-8 and TRBJ2-1 gives the whole variable domain GAGVSQSPRYKVAKRGQDVALRCDPISGHVSLFWYQQALGQGPEFLTYFQNEAQLDKSGLPSDRFFAERPEGSVSTLKIQRTQQEDSAVYLCASSRLGIDEQFFGPGTRLTVL.

CDR3 nucleotides: TGTGCCAGCAGCCGAAGTGATAGCAATCAGCCCCAGCATTTT. Protein product: CASSRSDSNQPQHF. The chain is built from TRBV12-3 or TRBV12-4 and TRBJ1-5, with D unresolved. V gave up 6 bases and J gave up 0 bases, with 9 bases separating them. CDR3 size: 14 residues.

This rearrangement joins TRBV12-5 to TRBJ2-7; D might be TRBD2 (6 bases). The CDR3 length is 15 residues. Germline V gene data show CDR1 as LGHNT and CDR2 as FRNRAP. The ends were cut back, 1 base at V and 0 bases at J, with 10 bases in the middle. The CDR3 nucleotides read TGTGCTAGTGGTTTGGACCGGGACTCCTCCTACGAGCAGTACTTC. Translating gives CASGLDRDSSYEQYF.

The chain employs TRBV27 and TRBJ2-3; D remains ambiguous. Trimming removed 4 bases at V and 5 bases at J, with 10 bases between. The CDR3 is 13 residues long. Germline V gene lookup returns CDR1 MNHEY and CDR2 SMNVEV (reference sequence). The CDR3 here is CASSYRLGDTQYF. CDR3 bases: TGTGCCAGCAGTTACAGATTGGGAGATACGCAGTATTTT.

The chain joins TRBV7-6 to TRBJ2-5, with 10 positions matching TRBD1. After removal of 5 bases from V and 11 bases from J, the junction contained 8 bases not matched to a gene. Germline loops: CDR1 SGHVS, CDR2 FNYEAQ. The CDR3 consists of 13 residues. DNA of the CDR3: TGTGCCAGCAGCGTGGGACAGGGGAAAGAGCAGTACTTC. Translating it yields CASSVGQGKEQYF.

This clonotype has more than one count but fewer than ten. J is TRBJ2-3 and V is TRBV25-1; 11 nucleotides line up with TRBD2. V dropped 4 bases and J dropped 7; count of bases not matched to a gene: 10. Germline-derived CDR1 and CDR2 are MGHDK and SYGVNS. The CDR3 covers 16 residues. In nucleotides, the CDR3 is TGTGCCAGCAGTGGGTCCTCTAGCGGGAGGTCGTATACGCAGTATTTT. Its translation: CASSGSSSGRSYTQYF.

This clonotype has a handful of counts. The chain carries TRBV28 and TRBJ2-7, with D unclear. V lost 5 bases to trimming and J lost 5 bases, with 19 bases between them. Germline V gene sequence: CDR1 MDHEN, CDR2 SYDVKM. This CDR3 spans 15 amino acids. The CDR3 nucleotides are TGTGCCAGCAGTCCGACAACGCCCTTAAGAGACGAGCAGTACTTC. Residues: CASSPTTPLRDEQYF.

V usage is TRBV10-3 and J usage is TRBJ1-5; D is unclear. Germline CDR1 reads ENHRY; CDR2 reads SYGVKD. The CDR3 is 15 residues long. V shed 0 bases and J shed 6 bases, with 12 bases lying between them. The CDR3 loop is CAISESGSRSQPQHF. CDR3 DNA: TGTGCCATCAGTGAGTCAGGGTCCCGGAGTCAGCCCCAGCATTTT.

V is TRBV9 and J is TRBJ2-5; 8 nucleotides match TRBD1. In germline, CDR1 is SGDLS, CDR2 YYNGEE. This CDR3 has 18 residues. Trimming at V came to 3 bases and at J to 2 bases, leaving 15 bases not matched to a gene. The CDR3 sequence: CASSEALGTGKRQETQYF. The CDR3, as DNA: TGTGCCAGCAGCGAGGCGCTGGGGACAGGAAAACGTCAAGAGACCCAGTACTTC.

As DNA, the CDR3 is TGTGCCAGCAGCGTAGCAAACGGCTACGAGCAGTACTTC. Its translation is CASSVANGYEQYF. This chain links TRBV9 with TRBJ2-7; D unresolved. Germline V lookup: CDR1 SGDLS, CDR2 YYNGEE. This CDR3 region has 13 residues. V was pared by 0 bases and J by 3 bases, with 7 bases between.

The chain uses TRBV7-9 and TRBJ2-1; D may be TRBD1 (6 bases). V dropped 5 bases and J dropped 7 bases, with 24 bases sitting between them. In germline, CDR1 is SEHNR, CDR2 FQNEAQ (reference sequence). This CDR3 comprises 17 residues. The CDR3: CASSPMGAAGMGNEQFF. The CDR3 DNA is TGTGCCAGCAGCCCGATGGGGGCCGCCGGGATGGGTAATGAGCAGTTCTTC.

The J gene is TRBJ2-7, the V gene TRBV29-1, with D perhaps TRBD2 (5 bases). Looked up from germline, CDR1 is SQVTM and CDR2 is ANQGSEA. This CDR3 is built from 12 residues. Deletions cut 5 bases from V and 2 bases from J, with 10 bases between. CDR3 sequence: CSVIEGPYEQYF. CDR3 DNA: TGCAGCGTTATCGAGGGTCCCTACGAGCAGTACTTC.

CDR3 protein: CASSVGSGAAYEQYF. The CDR3 DNA sequence: TGTGCCAGCAGCGTAGGCAGCGGCGCGGCCTACGAGCAGTACTTC. The chain employs TRBV9 and TRBJ2-7, with TRBD2 as a possible D gene (5 bases). The CDR3 covers 15 residues. Germline loops: CDR1 SGDLS, CDR2 YYNGEE. V lost 0 bases and J lost 2, with 12 bases in between. Using reference TRBV9 and TRBJ2-7 for the parts outside the CDR3, the full variable domain is DSGVTQTPKHLITATGQRVTLRCSPRSGDLSVYWYQQSLDQGLQFLIQYYNGEERAKGNILERFSAQQFPDLHSELNLSSLELGDSALYFCASSVGSGAAYEQYFGPGTRLTVT.

A single count supports this clonotype. V is TRBV3-1 and J is TRBJ2-4; 10 positions agree with TRBD2. The trim removed 3 bases at V and 7 bases at J, leaving 9 bases unmatched. The CDR3 contains 16 residues. Looked up from germline, CDR1 is LGHDT and CDR2 is YNNKEL (reference sequence). CDR3 DNA sequence: TGTGCCAGCAGCCAGGCAGGTAGCGGGAGGTCGAACATTCAGTACTTC. Its protein is CASSQAGSGRSNIQYF.

The CDR3 DNA sequence: TGTGCCAGCAGTTTCCGACAGGGCGAAGAGACCCAGTACTTC. Residues: CASSFRQGEETQYF. V and J are TRBV28 and TRBJ2-5; TRBD1 matches 7 bases. Germline lookup yields CDR1 MDHEN and CDR2 SYDVKM. V lost 3 bases and J lost 3; bases outside the gene matches: 4. CDR3 length equals 14 residues.

The chain uses TRBV20-1 and TRBJ1-5; D remains ambiguous. The CDR3 loop spans 14 amino acids. CDR1 and CDR2 from the germline V gene are DFQATT and SNEGSKA (reference sequence). CDR3 sequence reads: CSAAGGPISGTQHF. The CDR3 region has the DNA TGCAGCGCAGCGGGAGGGCCGATAAGCGGGACCCAGCATTTT.

The rearrangement uses TRBV24-1 and TRBJ2-1; the match to TRBD2 covers 12 bases. Germline V gene data show CDR1 as KGHDR and CDR2 as SFDVKD. The CDR3 covers 16 residues. V lost 3 bases to trimming and J lost 2 bases; unmatched junction nucleotides: 1. The CDR3 bases are TGTGCCACCAGTGATGCTAGCGGGGGGGCCTACAATGAGCAGTTCTTC. This gives the protein CATSDASGGAYNEQFF.

The chain employs TRBV5-1 and TRBJ2-5, with a possible D match to TRBD1 (6 bases). Trimming stripped 0 bases from V and 3 bases from J, with 12 bases between. The CDR3 runs 15 residues. CDR1 is SGHRS, CDR2 YFSETQ, per germline. The CDR3 nucleotides are TGCGCCAGCAGCTTGGTAACAGGGTCGGAAGAGACCCAGTACTTC. Translated, it gives CASSLVTGSEETQYF.

A word on this clonotype: At one boundary the junction diverges from the germline segment, which might be a read error. The CDR3 reads CASSGVKETQYF. The CDR3 DNA reads as TGTGCCAGTAGCGGGGTGAAAGAGACCCAGTACTTC. The rearrangement links TRBV9 to TRBJ2-7; 8 bases fit TRBD2. The J call may be incorrect, as the DNA end agrees better with TRBJ2-5. CDR1 is SGDLS, CDR2 YYNGEE, per germline. CDR3 size: 12 residues.

This clonotype has a handful of counts. The V and J genes are TRBV29-1 and TRBJ1-2; D unclear. The germline V and J ends were trimmed by 3 bases and 1 base, with 15 bases remaining between them. The germline V gene encodes CDR1 SQVTM and CDR2 ANQGSEA. This CDR3 is built from 15 residues. The CDR3 spells CSVDRRNGFNYGYTF. In nucleotides, the CDR3 is TGCAGCGTTGACAGAAGGAACGGATTTAACTATGGCTACACCTTC.

This clonotype was seen more than once but under ten times. At one of its ends the junction is not consistent with the germline gene, which may arise from a read error. The gene calls are TRBV7-8 and TRBJ2-1; D is perhaps TRBD1 or TRBD2 (5 bases each). Germline V lookup: CDR1 SGHVS, CDR2 FQNEAQ. The CDR3 contains 15 residues. The CDR3 spells CASRPSGTEYNEQFF. CDR3 coding DNA: TGTGCTAGCAGACCCTCCGGGACCGAGTACAATGAGCAGTTCTTC. The full variable domain, in which reference TRBV7-8 and TRBJ2-1 provide the parts outside the CDR3, is GAGVSQSPRYKVAKRGQDVALRCDPISGHVSLFWYQQALGQGPEFLTYFQNEAQLDKSGLPSDRFFAERPEGSVSTLKIQRTQQEDSAVYLCASRPSGTEYNEQFFGPGTRLTVL.

This clonotype was recorded a few times. The chain carries TRBV20-1 and TRBJ2-3; 10 nucleotides agree with TRBD2. The CDR3 is 16 residues long. Germline V gene lookup returns CDR1 DFQATT and CDR2 SNEGSKA (reference sequence). V shed 3 bases and J 5 bases; nucleotides not matched to a gene: 11. DNA for the CDR3: TGCAGTGCTAGCCCTGATAGCGGGAGGCAAGGAGATACGCAGTATTTT. Protein: CSASPDSGRQGDTQYF.